A single sample is the source of the 29 T cell receptor beta chains below, sequenced in a study of T cells in women clearing cervical HPV infection. Clones were sequenced by immunoSEQ multiplex PCR, and TCRdb holds only the in-frame ones, with some missing. The sample shows approximately 30,000 clones, and about a sixth sits with its ten largest clones. Source material: blood buffy coat. These TCRs come from a woman aged 18-70 years with a cervical HPV16 infection that either progressed to CIN3+ or cleared (not recorded which).

As to this clone: Its ends do not fully match the called genes, so a read error is possible. The sequenced fragment ends 3 residues before the CDR3 boundary, so the rest is inferred from the germline J gene. This sequence joins TRBV5-1 and TRBJ2-1, with 9 nucleotides matching TRBD2. Germline lookup yields CDR1 SGHRS and CDR2 YFSETQ. CDR3 length equals 16 residues. CDR3 bases read: TGCGCCAGCAGGCTCTCCGGGACTAGCTCCCACAATGAG. This gives the protein CASRLSGTSSHNE. The CDR3 in its entirety is CASRLSGTSSHNEQFF.

A note on this clone: The missing CDR3 end, 3 residues past where the read stops, is filled in from the germline J gene. The chain carries TRBV6-2 or TRBV6-3 and TRBJ1-2; the D is unclear. The CDR3 length is 13 residues. Germline CDR1 MNHEY, CDR2 SVGEGT. The CDR3: CASISGLIYDYTF. Incomplete CDR3 DNA: TGTGCCAGCATATCAGGACTAATCTACGAC.

As regards this clone: Read data end 3 residues before the CDR3 end; the end is taken from the germline J gene. The V gene is TRBV2, the J gene TRBJ1-1, with D perhaps matching TRBD1 (6 bases). CDR1 is SNHLY, CDR2 FYNNEI, per germline. The CDR3 has 14 amino acids. V shed 9 bases and J shed 0 bases, with 14 bases lying between them. The CDR3 reads CASKVDSMNTEAFF. The sequenced CDR3 bases are TGTGCCAGTAAGGTGGACAGCATGAACACTGAA. The full variable domain, in which reference TRBV2 and TRBJ1-1 provide the parts outside the CDR3, is EPEVTQTPSHQVTQMGQEVILRCVPISNHLYFYWYRQILGQKVEFLVSFYNNEISEKSEIFDDQFSVERPDGSNFTLKIRSTKLEDSAMYFCASKVDSMNTEAFFGQGTRLTVV.

Points on this clone: The read falls 3 residues short of the CDR3 end, and the missing part is taken from the germline J gene. This chain connects TRBV7-3 to TRBJ1-2, with a possible D match to TRBD1 (6 bases). The CDR3 is 17 residues long. Trimming pared 1 base from V and 5 bases from J, leaving 20 bases between. Germline loops: CDR1 SGHTA, CDR2 FQGTGA. Incomplete CDR3 DNA: TGTGCCAGCAGCTTAAAGGTGAGGCAGGGGACGGCGTATGGC. Encoded protein: CASSLKVRQGTAYG. The whole CDR3 region reads CASSLKVRQGTAYGYTF.

To note about this clone: From the germline J gene comes the end of the CDR3, since the read stops 3 residues before it. The rearrangement links TRBV6-2 or TRBV6-3 to TRBJ2-7; tentatively, D is TRBD2 (6 bases). This CDR3 is built from 14 residues. Germline assignment: CDR1 MNHEY and CDR2 SVGEGT. Trimming shortened V by 5 bases and J by 6 bases, and 17 bases separated the two germline ends. Incomplete CDR3 DNA: TGTGCCAGCAGTCGGGACTTGTACGGAGGCGAG. Its translation: CASSRDLYGGE. The whole CDR3 protein is CASSRDLYGGEQYF.

Worth noting for this clone: The read is 3 residues too short to cover the CDR3 end, so that end is filled in from the germline J gene. The rearrangement uses TRBV20-1 and TRBJ2-3; 15 nucleotides line up with TRBD2. The CDR3 contains 15 residues. V dropped 5 bases and J dropped 5; count of bases not matched to a gene: 5. From germline, CDR1 is DFQATT and CDR2 SNEGSKA (reference sequence). CDR3 loop: CSAPWTSGREDTQYF. The sequenced part of the CDR3 DNA is TGCAGTGCTCCTTGGACTAGCGGGAGGGAAGATACG.

On this clone itself: The read gets to within 3 residues of the CDR3 end, and the germline J gene fills in the rest. The gene calls are TRBV6-2 or TRBV6-3 and TRBJ1-1; a possible D gene is TRBD1 (6 bases). This CDR3 comprises 15 residues. Looked up from germline, CDR1 is MNHEY and CDR2 is SVGEGT. The V and J ends lost 6 bases and 0 bases respectively, with 14 bases between them. CDR3 DNA, as far as it was read: TGTGCCAGCAGACCCAGACAGGTTTTGAACACTGAA. Amino acids: CASRPRQVLNTE. The whole CDR3 protein is CASRPRQVLNTEAFF.

On this clone itself: Read sequence stops 3 residues before the CDR3 end, and the germline J gene provides the missing end. The J gene is TRBJ1-5, the V gene TRBV19; TRBD1 matches at 7 bases. Germline V gene lookup returns CDR1 LNHDA and CDR2 SQIVND (reference sequence). V shed 7 bases and J 0 bases; nucleotides not matched to a gene: 9. This CDR3 has 16 residues. This chain's CDR3 is CASTPDRIYSNQPQHF. The CDR3 DNA, read in part, is TGTGCCAGTACCCCGGACAGGATTTATAGCAATCAGCCC. Full variable domain (remainder filled in from reference TRBV19 and TRBJ1-5): DGGITQSPKYLFRKEGQNVTLSCEQNLNHDAMYWYRQDPGQGLRLIYYSQIVNDFQKGDIAEGYSVSREKKESFPLTVTSAQKNPTAFYLCASTPDRIYSNQPQHFGDGTRLSIL.

The part of the CDR3 DNA that was read is TGTGCCAGCAGTGGACCCAGCGACTCTGGAAACACC. Encoded protein: CASSGPSDSGNT. In full, the CDR3 is CASSGPSDSGNTIYF. This sequence joins TRBV2 and TRBJ1-3, with D unresolved. The CDR3 end falls 3 residues outside the read, so it is completed with the germline J gene. V shed 4 bases and J shed 0 bases, with 10 bases lying between them. Germline CDR1 and CDR2: SNHLY and FYNNEI. The CDR3 spans 15 residues.

This clone is labeled medium-sized based on frequency. The read gets to within 3 residues of the CDR3 end, and the germline J gene fills in the rest. The chain employs TRBV19 and TRBJ2-4, with 10 bases matching TRBD1. Germline lookup yields CDR1 LNHDA and CDR2 SQIVND (reference sequence). This CDR3 has 18 amino acids. The ends lost 3 bases at V and 0 bases at J; junction bases unmatched: 8. This CDR3 is CASSIRGQGNLAKNIQYF. The part of the CDR3 DNA that was read is TGTGCCAGTAGTATTAGGGGACAGGGGAACCTAGCCAAAAACATT.

The CDR3 DNA, read in part, is TGTGCCTGGAGTGTACGGCTTACAGTCAATCAGCCC. Amino acids: CAWSVRLTVNQP. The whole CDR3 region reads CAWSVRLTVNQPQHF. The chain couples TRBV30 to TRBJ1-5, with D unresolved. The missing CDR3 end, 3 residues past where the read stops, is filled in from the germline J gene. Trimming took 0 bases from V and 3 from J, leaving 12 bases between them. The CDR3 extends over 15 amino acids. From germline, CDR1 is GTSNPN and CDR2 SVGIG (reference sequence).

Comment on this clone: The CDR3 goes on 3 residues after the read ends, and that part is filled in from the germline J gene. The chain uses TRBV7-9 and TRBJ2-7; 7 nucleotides agree with TRBD1. Germline V CDR1 and CDR2: SEHNR, FQNEAQ (reference sequence). The J segment lost 4 bases and the V segment lost 6 bases, leaving 6 bases of the junction unmatched. The CDR3 has 13 residues. Partial CDR3 DNA: TGTGCCAGCAGAGGGGACAGATTTTACGAG. Amino acids: CASRGDRFYE. In full, the CDR3 reads CASRGDRFYEQYF.

As regards this clone: The read finishes 3 residues shy of the CDR3 end, and the germline J gene is used to complete it. The rearrangement joins TRBV6-1 to TRBJ2-2, with D possibly TRBD2 on 6 matching bases. The CDR3 is 14 residues long. V lost 3 bases and J lost 4, with 9 bases in between. CDR1 and CDR2 (germline): MNHNS, SASEGT. CDR3 amino acids: CASSERGTTGELFF. The sequenced CDR3 bases are TGTGCCAGCAGTGAGCGGGGAACCACCGGGGAG.

Regarding this clone: The read falls 3 residues short of the CDR3 end, and the missing part is taken from the germline J gene. The chain is built from TRBV18 and TRBJ1-2; TRBD1 matches 9 bases. Germline values: CDR1 KGHSH, CDR2 LQKENI. The CDR3 runs to 14 residues. This CDR3 reads CASSPGNRGRDYTF. Partial CDR3 DNA: TGTGCCAGCTCACCAGGGAACAGGGGGCGTGAC.

In regard to this clone: The CDR3 extends 3 residues past the end of the read, so its final part is completed from the germline J gene. This rearrangement joins TRBV2 to TRBJ2-3; TRBD1 matches 8 bases. The V gene end was trimmed by 1 base and the J gene end by 5 bases; junction bases not matched to a gene: 5. This CDR3 has 15 amino acids. Per the germline V gene, CDR1 is SNHLY and CDR2 is FYNNEI. CDR3 sequence reads: CASSEGTGREDTQYF. The sequenced CDR3 bases are TGTGCCAGCAGTGAAGGGACAGGGCGTGAAGATACG.

Comments on this clone: Read data end 3 residues before the CDR3 end; the end is taken from the germline J gene. The rearrangement joins TRBV19 to TRBJ2-3; D perhaps matches TRBD2 (6 bases). The CDR3 runs 13 residues. V lost 5 bases to trimming and J lost 4 bases, with 10 bases between them. Per germline, CDR1 LNHDA and CDR2 SQIVND (reference sequence). Partial CDR3 DNA: TGTGCCAGTAGTTTGGGACTTGCAGATACG. This translates into CASSLGLADT. The entire CDR3 reads CASSLGLADTQYF.

Concerning this clone itself: From the germline J gene comes the end of the CDR3, since the read stops 3 residues before it. This chain connects TRBV4-1 to TRBJ2-3; D unresolved. Germline V gene lookup returns CDR1 MGHRA and CDR2 YSYEKL. There are 16 residues in the CDR3. Trimming pared 0 bases from V and 4 bases from J, leaving 14 bases between. The covered CDR3 bases are TGCGCCAGCAGCCAAGACGAGACCATCCGGGCAGATACG. Its translation is CASSQDETIRADT. The complete CDR3 reads CASSQDETIRADTQYF.

As to this clone: The CDR3 goes on 3 residues after the read ends, and that part is filled in from the germline J gene. V and J are TRBV20-1 and TRBJ1-5, with 12 bases lining up with TRBD1. This CDR3 has 16 residues. Germline V lookup: CDR1 DFQATT, CDR2 SNEGSKA (reference sequence). The V gene end was trimmed by 1 base and the J gene end by 5 bases; junction bases not matched to a gene: 6. The CDR3 bases that were read are TGCAGTGCTAGAGCCAGGGACAGGGGGCTTGATCAGCCC. Protein: CSARARDRGLDQP. The full CDR3 reads CSARARDRGLDQPQHF.

On this clone: The missing CDR3 end, 3 residues past where the read stops, is filled in from the germline J gene. This chain connects TRBV30 to TRBJ2-1; 11 bases match TRBD2. With 7 bases clipped from V and 3 bases from J, the junction kept 8 bases outside the gene matches. This CDR3 region has 15 residues. CDR1 is GTSNPN and CDR2 is SVGIG in the germline V gene (reference sequence). Incomplete CDR3 DNA: TGTGCCTCAAATAGCGGGGGGGCGAACTACAATGAG. Translating gives CASNSGGANYNE. The CDR3, in full, reads CASNSGGANYNEQFF.

Notes on this clone: The read stops 3 residues short of the end of the CDR3; the missing end is completed from the germline J gene. This rearrangement joins TRBV19 to TRBJ2-2, with 8 bases that match TRBD2. The V gene end was trimmed by 4 bases and the J gene end by 5 bases; junction bases not matched to a gene: 3. The CDR3 covers 14 residues. Germline CDR1 is LNHDA and CDR2 is SQIVND (reference sequence). The CDR3: CASSTSGGTGELFF. Incomplete CDR3 DNA: TGTGCCAGTAGTACCAGCGGGGGTACCGGGGAG.

In the case of this clone: Coverage ceases 3 residues before the CDR3 finishes, and the germline J gene fills in the end. The chain links TRBV20-1 to TRBJ2-4, with D maybe TRBD2 (6 bases). The CDR3 contains 15 residues. Trimming left V 1 base short and J 3 bases short, with 13 bases between. Germline CDR1 reads DFQATT; CDR2 reads SNEGSKA (reference sequence). The CDR3 is CSARGTGTVKNIQYF. The CDR3 bases that were read are TGCAGTGCTAGAGGCACCGGGACTGTCAAAAACATT.

Details on this clone: The observed sequence ends 3 residues before the CDR3 terminus, with the missing tail filled in from the germline J gene. The chain couples TRBV5-1 to TRBJ1-1; 9 positions match TRBD1. In germline, CDR1 is SGHRS, CDR2 YFSETQ. This CDR3 is built from 15 residues. CDR3 region: CASSRTTGGFSEAFF. The sequenced CDR3 bases are TGCGCCAGCAGCCGAACTACAGGGGGCTTTTCGGAA.

Comment on this clone: From the germline J gene comes the end of the CDR3, since the read stops 3 residues before it. The J gene is TRBJ2-3, the V gene TRBV10-1, with 9 bases that match TRBD1. CDR3 length equals 14 residues. Germline V CDR1 and CDR2: WNHNN, SYGVQD (reference sequence). Incomplete CDR3 DNA: TGCGCCAGCAGCACCCGGGACAGGGATCAGCCG. This codes for CASSTRDRDQP. The full CDR3 protein is CASSTRDRDQPQYF.

On this clone itself: The DNA ends 3 residues before the CDR3 does, and the rest of the CDR3 is filled in from the germline J gene. The rearrangement uses TRBV13 and TRBJ2-1; either TRBD1 or TRBD2 may supply D (5 bases each). The V and J ends lost 0 bases and 2 bases respectively, with 8 bases between them. Germline V CDR1 and CDR2: PRHDT, FYEKMQ (reference sequence). This CDR3 has 15 residues. The CDR3 sequence: CASSLGQGAYNEQFF. The covered CDR3 bases are TGTGCCAGCAGCTTAGGGCAGGGAGCCTACAATGAG. The whole variable domain, remainder taken from reference TRBV13 and TRBJ2-1, is AAGVIQSPRHLIKEKRETATLKCYPIPRHDTVYWYQQGPGQDPQFLISFYEKMQSDKGSIPDRFSAQQFSDYHSELNMSSLELGDSALYFCASSLGQGAYNEQFFGPGTRLTVL.

CDR3 bases read: TGTGCCACCAGCAGGGGGGACAATCTAGGGATT. Translation: CATSRGDNLGI. The entire CDR3 protein is CATSRGDNLGIQYF. This chain connects TRBV15 to TRBJ2-4, with D tentatively TRBD1 (6 bases). Coverage ceases 3 residues before the CDR3 finishes, and the germline J gene fills in the end. CDR1 is LNHNV, CDR2 YYDKDF, per germline (reference sequence). The CDR3 is 14 amino acids.

Partial CDR3 DNA: TGCAGCGTTGAAGAGGAGGAAGGGGTTAATGGC. As protein: CSVEEEEGVNG. The whole CDR3 protein reads CSVEEEEGVNGYTF. The chain employs TRBV29-1 and TRBJ1-2; weak D call: TRBD1 (5 bases). The missing CDR3 end, 3 residues past where the read stops, is filled in from the germline J gene. Trimming removed 0 bases from V and 6 bases from J, with 14 bases in between. The germline gives CDR1 SQVTM, CDR2 ANQGSEA. The CDR3 length is 14 residues.

As concerns this clone: The CDR3 is cut off 3 residues early in the read; its end comes from the germline J gene. The chain is built from TRBV5-1 and TRBJ1-1; D not resolved. Germline assignment: CDR1 SGHRS and CDR2 YFSETQ. CDR3 length: 13 residues. V shed 2 bases and J shed 1 base, with 6 bases lying between them. The CDR3 loop reads CASSFAGNTEAFF. CDR3 DNA, as far as it was read: TGCGCCAGCAGCTTCGCGGGGAACACTGAA.

Turning to this clone: The read is 3 residues too short to cover the CDR3 end, so that end is filled in from the germline J gene. The chain joins TRBV20-1 to TRBJ1-5, with D perhaps TRBD1 (6 bases). Germline values: CDR1 DFQATT, CDR2 SNEGSKA (reference sequence). This CDR3 is 15 amino acids long. V dropped 5 bases and J dropped 4 bases, with 18 bases sitting between them. The covered CDR3 bases are TGCAGTGCTCAAGGGGGGGATTTCCATAATCAGCCC. This encodes CSAQGGDFHNQP. The whole CDR3 protein reads CSAQGGDFHNQPQHF.

Remarks on this clone: The read comes to an end 3 residues before the CDR3 does, leaving the germline J gene to fill in the end. The rearrangement links TRBV7-9 to TRBJ2-7, with D maybe TRBD1 (6 bases). V lost 3 bases and J lost 3, with 15 bases in between. The CDR3 length is 15 residues. The V gene's germline CDR1 is SEHNR and CDR2 FQNEAQ (reference sequence). The covered CDR3 bases are TGTGCCAGCAGCTTTGAGGGGGATGATTTCTACGAG. Translation: CASSFEGDDFYE. The full CDR3 protein is CASSFEGDDFYEQYF.